Each of the 12 T cell receptor beta chains below was sequenced from the same sample in a study of cytomegalovirus exposure and HLA in healthy donors. The PCR made use of 60 Vbeta and 13 Jbeta primers. Produced via immunoSEQ multiplex PCR; TCRdb's table is partial and in-frame only. Recorded for this sample: around 35,000 clones. The sequenced sample consisted of PBMCs. The receptors derive from a woman aged 40 to 55 in good health and CMV-seropositive.

The rearrangement links TRBV5-1 to TRBJ2-3, with TRBD2 matching over 8 bases. The germline V gene encodes CDR1 SGHRS and CDR2 YFSETQ. The CDR3 spans 16 residues. Trimming at V came to 0 bases and at J to 3 bases, leaving 6 bases not matched to a gene. This CDR3 reads CASSLGAGVGTDTQYF. CDR3 coding DNA: TGCGCCAGCAGCTTGGGAGCGGGAGTAGGAACAGATACGCAGTATTTT.

This chain joins TRBV28 and TRBJ2-2; 7 bases fit TRBD2. Germline trimming cut 7 bases from V and 7 bases from J; bases unmatched to any gene: 15. CDR1 is MDHEN, CDR2 SYDVKM, per germline. CDR3 length: 16 amino acids. CDR3 DNA sequence: TGTGCCAGCACCCTTCAGGGCGGGAGACGGGGCGGGGAGCTGTTTTTT. This codes for CASTLQGGRRGGELFF.

The chain uses TRBV5-1 and TRBJ1-4; the match to TRBD1 covers 9 bases. Germline trimming cut 2 bases from V and 5 bases from J; bases unmatched to any gene: 4. This CDR3 is 15 amino acids long. Germline CDR1 is SGHRS and CDR2 is YFSETQ. As DNA, the CDR3 is TGCGCCAGCAGCTTCGGACAGGGGCAGAATGAAAAACTGTTTTTT. It encodes CASSFGQGQNEKLFF.

The genes are TRBV6-5 and TRBJ1-5; a possible D gene is TRBD1 (5 bases). Germline V gene sequence: CDR1 MNHEY, CDR2 SVGAGI. V was cut by 5 bases and J by 0 bases, with 11 bases left in between. The CDR3 extends over 15 amino acids. The chain's CDR3 is CASSPWGDSNQPQHF. DNA for the CDR3: TGTGCCAGCAGTCCCTGGGGGGATAGCAATCAGCCCCAGCATTTT.

The CDR3 bases are TGTGCCATCAGTGGCACAGGGGGAAGCTACGAGCAGTACTTC. Protein product: CAISGTGGSYEQYF. V and J are TRBV10-3 and TRBJ2-7; 8 nucleotides line up with TRBD1. CDR3 size: 14 residues. Losses at the gene ends were 4 bases for V and 3 bases for J; bases not matched to a gene: 5. The germline V gene encodes CDR1 ENHRY and CDR2 SYGVKD.

The V and J genes are TRBV4-3 and TRBJ2-1; TRBD2 matches at 7 bases. V dropped 0 bases and J dropped 2; count of bases not matched to a gene: 4. The CDR3 spans 16 residues. CDR1 LGHNA and CDR2 YSLEER come from the germline V gene. The CDR3 is CASSQEPGGTYNEQFF. CDR3 coding DNA: TGCGCCAGCAGCCAAGAGCCGGGAGGTACCTACAATGAGCAGTTCTTC.

The rearrangement links TRBV19 to TRBJ2-3, with TRBD2 identical over 10 bases. CDR3 length equals 19 residues. V lost 4 bases to trimming and J lost 2 bases; unmatched junction nucleotides: 15. Looked up from germline, CDR1 is LNHDA and CDR2 is SQIVND (reference sequence). The CDR3 DNA reads as TGTGCCAGTAGTAAAAGGAACTCACGACTAGCGGGTTTCACAGATACGCAGTATTTT. As protein: CASSKRNSRLAGFTDTQYF.

The chain recombines TRBV7-2 with TRBJ2-2; TRBD1 agrees at 7 bases. Germline CDR1 SGHTA, CDR2 FQGNSA. The junction had 9 bases not matched to a gene; V was cut back by 3 bases and J by 5 bases. The CDR3 consists of 16 residues. The CDR3 nucleotides are TGTGCCAGCAGCTTTACTAGGGGGCTAAGGACCGGGGAGCTGTTTTTT. It is translated as CASSFTRGLRTGELFF.

The chain links TRBV5-6 to TRBJ2-1; TRBD2 matches at 8 bases. J was trimmed by 9 bases and V by 1 base; bases with no gene match: 6. Per germline, CDR1 SGHDT and CDR2 YYEEEE. The CDR3 loop spans 14 amino acids. The CDR3 bases are TGTGCCAGCAGCTTGAGGTCGGCGGGAGGTGAGCAGTTCTTC. The encoded protein is CASSLRSAGGEQFF.

The chain employs TRBV11-3 and TRBJ2-4, with TRBD1 matching over 8 bases. The CDR3 totals 16 residues. Germline V gives CDR1 SGHNT, CDR2 YENEEA. Trimming removed 5 bases from V and 1 base from J; junction bases left unmatched: 7. The CDR3 sequence: CASSPGTGGAKNIQYF. The CDR3 coding sequence is TGTGCCAGCAGCCCTGGGACAGGAGGGGCCAAAAACATTCAGTACTTC.

This chain connects TRBV19 to TRBJ1-3; possible D gene TRBD1, 5 bases. The CDR3 runs to 15 residues. The V gene's germline CDR1 is LNHDA and CDR2 SQIVND (reference sequence). V was shortened by 6 bases and J by 0 bases, with 12 bases between the two germline ends. CDR3 DNA sequence: TGTGCCAGTAGCGCAGGGTGGTCCTCTGGAAACACCATATATTTT. It yields the protein CASSAGWSSGNTIYF. Based on the CDR3 plus reference TRBV19 and TRBJ1-3, the full variable domain is DGGITQSPKYLFRKEGQNVTLSCEQNLNHDAMYWYRQDPGQGLRLIYYSQIVNDFQKGDIAEGYSVSREKKESFPLTVTSAQKNPTAFYLCASSAGWSSGNTIYFGEGSWLTVV.

J is TRBJ2-5 and V is TRBV11-2; unclear D gene. Judging by the DNA end, TRBJ2-7 fits better; the J call may be wrong. Germline CDR1 and CDR2: SGHAT and FQNNGV. This CDR3 spans 11 amino acids. The CDR3 nucleotides are TGTGCCAGCAGCTTTTCCTACGAGCAGTACTTC. It translates to CASSFSYEQYF.